These 7 T cell receptor beta chains came from one sample sequenced in a study of blood T cell repertoires in COVID-19. Libraries were prepared by immunoSEQ multiplex PCR; TCRdb keeps only in-frame clonotypes and omits some of them. The table lists 310,000 or so clones, approximately 90% of them singletons. Sequenced material: peripheral blood. The receptor source for this set is a woman in her thirties with COVID-19, enrolled during active disease.

The chain employs TRBV15 and TRBJ2-2; no clear D gene. V lost 0 bases, J lost 0 bases, and 8 bases lay in between. Per germline, CDR1 LNHNV and CDR2 YYDKDF (reference sequence). The CDR3 runs 16 residues. As DNA, the CDR3 is TGTGCCACCAGCAGAGAGAGAGGAGCGAACACCGGGGAGCTGTTTTTT. Translated, it gives CATSRERGANTGELFF.

V and J are TRBV19 and TRBJ1-6; no clear D gene. CDR3 length: 14 residues. V was cut by 3 bases and J by 7 bases, with 10 bases left in between. CDR1 LNHDA and CDR2 SQIVND come from the germline V gene (reference sequence). For the CDR3, the DNA is TGTGCCAGTAGTATCCGGTTCCTGAATTCACCCCTCCACTTT. It specifies CASSIRFLNSPLHF.

The rearrangement joins TRBV9 to TRBJ2-7; no definite D call. The V gene lost 6 bases and the J gene lost 3 bases, with 16 bases spanning the gap. CDR3 length equals 14 residues. CDR1 and CDR2 (germline): SGDLS, YYNGEE. CDR3 sequence reads: CASTAGLDGYEQYF. The DNA of the CDR3 is TGTGCCAGCACCGCCGGCCTAGACGGCTACGAGCAGTACTTC.

This sequence joins TRBV28 and TRBJ2-3; D is unclear. V was clipped by 6 bases and J by 6 bases, with 10 bases between them. CDR1 is MDHEN and CDR2 is SYDVKM in the germline V gene. The CDR3 runs to 12 residues. CDR3 sequence reads: CASRPPRDTQYF. CDR3 sequence (DNA): TGTGCCAGCAGACCCCCCAGGGATACGCAGTATTTT.

Worth noting for this clone: The junction differs from germline at one of its ends, possibly a read error. This chain uses TRBV10-3 with TRBJ2-1; no definite D call. From germline, CDR1 is ENHRY and CDR2 SYGVKD. The CDR3 totals 13 residues. The CDR3 sequence: CASEDRSYDEQFF. The CDR3 nucleotides are TGTGCCAGCGAGGATCGCTCCTACGATGAGCAGTTCTTC.

The chain has TRBV2 and TRBJ2-2, with D unclear. V was pared by 7 bases and J by 5 bases, with 17 bases between. Per germline, CDR1 SNHLY and CDR2 FYNNEI. The CDR3 length is 15 residues. CDR3 sequence: CASKVEASVTGELFF. CDR3 coding DNA: TGTGCCAGCAAGGTAGAGGCTTCGGTAACCGGGGAGCTGTTTTTT.

The chain is built from TRBV27 and TRBJ1-2; D call uncertain. Germline V CDR1 and CDR2: MNHEY, SMNVEV (reference sequence). Trimming left V 5 bases short and J 8 bases short, with 18 bases between. The CDR3 consists of 14 residues. The CDR3 region is CASSPFRFGVGYTF. CDR3 in DNA: TGTGCCAGCAGTCCCTTTCGTTTCGGGGTAGGCTACACCTTC.